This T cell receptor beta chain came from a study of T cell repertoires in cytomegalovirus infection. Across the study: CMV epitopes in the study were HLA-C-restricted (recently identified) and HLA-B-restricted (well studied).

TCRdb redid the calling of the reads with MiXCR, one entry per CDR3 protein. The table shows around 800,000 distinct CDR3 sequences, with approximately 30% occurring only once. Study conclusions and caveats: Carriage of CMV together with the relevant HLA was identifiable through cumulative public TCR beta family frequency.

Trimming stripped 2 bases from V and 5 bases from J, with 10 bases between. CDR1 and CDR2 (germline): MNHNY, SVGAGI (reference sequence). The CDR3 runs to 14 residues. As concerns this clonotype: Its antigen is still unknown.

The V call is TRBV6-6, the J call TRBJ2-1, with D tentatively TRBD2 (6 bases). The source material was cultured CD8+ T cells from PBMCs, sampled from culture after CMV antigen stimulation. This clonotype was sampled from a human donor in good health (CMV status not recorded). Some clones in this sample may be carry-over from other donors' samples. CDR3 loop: CASSYGLAHNEQFF. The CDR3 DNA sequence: TGTGCCAGCAGTTACGGGCTAGCGCACAATGAGCAGTTCTTC.